Each of the 24 T cell receptor beta chains below was sequenced from the same sample in a study of cytomegalovirus exposure and HLA in healthy donors. The table came from immunoSEQ multiplex PCR; TCRdb's copy has only in-frame clones and leaves some out. This repertoire shows more than 95,000 clones, approximately 90% found once; its top ten account for around 2%. Sequenced input: PBMCs. The receptors derive from a man between 18 and 35 years old in good health and CMV-seronegative.

This chain uses TRBV7-2 with TRBJ1-1, with D maybe TRBD1 (6 bases). V lost 5 bases and J 0 bases, leaving 13 bases between the germline ends. This CDR3 region has 15 residues. The germline V gene encodes CDR1 SGHTA and CDR2 FQGNSA. CDR3 region: CASSQNRALNTEAFF. The CDR3 DNA is TGTGCCAGCAGCCAAAACAGGGCACTGAACACTGAAGCTTTCTTT.

The chain couples TRBV28 to TRBJ2-2; D is ambiguous. CDR1 and CDR2 (germline): MDHEN, SYDVKM. V lost 2 bases and J lost 5, with 12 bases in between. The CDR3 runs to 15 residues. CDR3 DNA: TGTGCCAGCAGTTTACGGCGGAAACTAACCGGGGAGCTGTTTTTT. Protein: CASSLRRKLTGELFF.

The V gene is TRBV28, the J gene TRBJ1-3, with D maybe TRBD1 (5 bases). Per the germline V gene, CDR1 is MDHEN and CDR2 is SYDVKM. Trimming cost V 6 bases and J 0 bases, with 15 bases left between them. The CDR3 contains 16 residues. CDR3 sequence (DNA): TGTGCCAGCAGGCCCAATCAGGGTTACTCTGGAAACACCATATATTTT. This codes for CASRPNQGYSGNTIYF. The full variable domain, rest sourced from reference TRBV28 and TRBJ1-3, is DVKVTQSSRYLVKRTGEKVFLECVQDMDHENMFWYRQDPGLGLRLIYFSYDVKMKEKGDIPEGYSVSREKKERFSLILESASTNQTSMYLCASRPNQGYSGNTIYFGEGSWLTVV.

V and J are TRBV5-1 and TRBJ2-1, with D possibly matching TRBD1 (5 bases). With 0 bases removed from V and 5 bases from J, the gap between germline ends came to 12 bases. Germline CDR1 and CDR2: SGHRS and YFSETQ. The CDR3 extends over 15 amino acids. Here the CDR3 reads CASSLVLRRDNEQFF. CDR3 nucleotide sequence: TGCGCCAGCAGCTTGGTACTCCGCAGGGACAATGAGCAGTTCTTC.

The V and J genes are TRBV18 and TRBJ2-5, with 8 bases identical to TRBD2. The germline CDR1 and CDR2 sequences are KGHSH and LQKENI. J lost 4 bases, V lost 6 bases, and 13 bases had no gene match. The CDR3 is made up of 16 amino acids. The CDR3 DNA is TGTGCCAGCTCCCCCCAACTAGCGGCCCAGGGAGAGACCCAGTACTTC. Translating gives CASSPQLAAQGETQYF. Complete variable domain (other parts from reference TRBV18 and TRBJ2-5): NAGVMQNPRHLVRRRGQEARLRCSPMKGHSHVYWYRQLPEEGLKFMVYLQKENIIDESGMPKERFSAEFPKEGPSILRIQQVVRGDSAAYFCASSPQLAAQGETQYFGPGTRLLVL.

J is TRBJ2-7 and V is TRBV9; 9 nucleotides align to TRBD2. The length of the CDR3 is 16 residues. V lost 0 bases and J lost 6; bases outside the gene matches: 10. CDR1 is SGDLS and CDR2 is YYNGEE in the germline V gene. CDR3 amino acids: CASSVGLAGALGEQYF. CDR3 bases: TGTGCCAGCAGCGTAGGGTTAGCGGGGGCCCTAGGCGAGCAGTACTTC.

The gene calls are TRBV28 and TRBJ2-7; TRBD1 matches at 8 bases. Per the germline V gene, CDR1 is MDHEN and CDR2 is SYDVKM. With 7 bases clipped from V and 3 bases from J, the junction kept 8 bases outside the gene matches. The CDR3 spans 14 residues. Here the CDR3 DNA reads TGTGCCAGCACCTACGACAGGGGAAGCTACGAGCAGTACTTC. Encoded protein: CASTYDRGSYEQYF.

This clone has a handful of counts. DNA for the CDR3: TGCGCCAGCAGCCCAAAATCGGCAGGGGCCGCGAGCTCCTACGAGCAGTACTTC. This gives the protein CASSPKSAGAASSYEQYF. V is TRBV5-1 and J is TRBJ2-7, with a tentative D call TRBD1 (6 bases). Germline CDR1 and CDR2: SGHRS and YFSETQ. The CDR3 is 18 residues long. The V and J ends lost 4 bases and 0 bases respectively, with 23 bases between them.

The chain has TRBV5-6 and TRBJ2-7; unclear D gene. This CDR3 has 12 amino acids. V dropped 3 bases and J dropped 5 bases, with 9 bases sitting between them. CDR1 is SGHDT and CDR2 is YYEEEE in the germline V gene. The CDR3 coding sequence is TGTGCCAGCAGCTCAACACTAAACGAGCAGTACTTC. Amino acid sequence: CASSSTLNEQYF.

The rearrangement joins TRBV7-2 to TRBJ2-3; 11 positions match TRBD2. The CDR3 totals 17 residues. Germline V gene lookup returns CDR1 SGHTA and CDR2 FQGNSA. V shed 3 bases and J 0 bases; nucleotides not matched to a gene: 5. The CDR3 protein is CASSLMIAGGSTDTQYF. CDR3 bases: TGTGCCAGCAGCTTGATGATAGCGGGGGGGAGCACAGATACGCAGTATTTT.

The table lists this clone with a count of one. This chain uses TRBV18 with TRBJ2-3; 10 bases are shared with TRBD1. Trimming removed 1 base from V and 4 bases from J; junction bases left unmatched: 5. CDR3 length: 16 residues. Per germline, CDR1 KGHSH and CDR2 LQKENI. For the CDR3, the DNA is TGTGCCAGCTCACCACGGGCGGGACAGGGGTCAGATACGCAGTATTTT. It codes for CASSPRAGQGSDTQYF.

V is TRBV5-1 and J is TRBJ2-7; D is possibly TRBD2 (7 bases). The germline CDR1 and CDR2 sequences are SGHRS and YFSETQ. The CDR3 length is 14 residues. Trimming removed 3 bases from V and 3 bases from J, with 13 bases in between. This CDR3 reads CASSWRGPHYEQYF. Here the CDR3 DNA reads TGCGCCAGCAGCTGGCGGGGGCCCCACTACGAGCAGTACTTC.

The chain recombines TRBV4-1 with TRBJ1-5; D possibly corresponds to TRBD1 (6 bases). Germline values: CDR1 MGHRA, CDR2 YSYEKL. This CDR3 has 19 amino acids. Deletions cut 4 bases from V and 3 bases from J, with 25 bases between. The CDR3 loop is CASSRLPLGTRFSNQPQHF. As DNA, the CDR3 is TGCGCCAGCAGCCGTTTACCCTTAGGGACACGTTTCTCCAATCAGCCCCAGCATTTT.

The J gene is TRBJ2-3, the V gene TRBV7-9; 7 bases match TRBD2. Per the germline V gene, CDR1 is SEHNR and CDR2 is FQNEAQ (reference sequence). The CDR3 totals 14 residues. J lost 10 bases, V lost 5 bases, and 12 bases had no gene match. CDR3 bases: TGTGCCAGCAGCCTCACGGCTGGGGGGGGAGCGCAGTATTTT. Amino acid sequence: CASSLTAGGGAQYF.

This chain uses TRBV7-9 with TRBJ2-1; 8 bases are shared with TRBD2. This CDR3 spans 13 amino acids. CDR1 is SEHNR and CDR2 is FQNEAQ in the germline V gene (reference sequence). V dropped 6 bases and J dropped 5; count of bases not matched to a gene: 3. The CDR3 loop reads CASRTSANNEQFF. The CDR3 DNA reads as TGTGCCAGCAGGACTAGCGCAAACAATGAGCAGTTCTTC.

The V and J genes are TRBV11-2 and TRBJ2-5; D ambiguous. Germline V lookup: CDR1 SGHAT, CDR2 FQNNGV. This CDR3 has 14 amino acids. V lost 0 bases and J 7 bases, leaving 12 bases between the germline ends. DNA for the CDR3: TGTGCCAGCAGCTTAGAACGCGTGTCAGGGACCCAGTACTTC. Amino acids: CASSLERVSGTQYF.

The chain employs TRBV11-2 and TRBJ2-7, with 9 bases matching TRBD2. Germline assignment: CDR1 SGHAT and CDR2 FQNNGV. The length of the CDR3 is 15 residues. Trimming cost V 5 bases and J 9 bases; bases outside gene matches: 14. The CDR3 DNA reads TGTGCCAGCAGCGGCTTGGGACTAGCCGGCGGGGCGCAGTACTTC. Translation gives CASSGLGLAGGAQYF.

The chain joins TRBV27 to TRBJ2-7; TRBD1 agrees at 9 bases. The CDR3 sequence is 17 residues long. Losses at the gene ends were 2 bases for V and 3 bases for J; bases not matched to a gene: 11. Germline CDR1 is MNHEY and CDR2 is SMNVEV (reference sequence). CDR3 nucleotide sequence: TGTGCCAGCAGTTTAGGCACACCGGGACAGGGTCACTACGAGCAGTACTTC. This sequence encodes CASSLGTPGQGHYEQYF.

This clone was detected once. The rearrangement joins TRBV10-3 to TRBJ2-2; tentatively, D is TRBD2 (5 bases). The CDR3 runs to 14 residues. Between the trimmed V and J ends, which lost 4 bases and 4 bases, there was a span of 10 bases. Germline V CDR1 and CDR2: ENHRY, SYGVKD. The CDR3 sequence is CAISGGSGTGELFF. The DNA of the CDR3 is TGTGCCATCAGTGGAGGGTCGGGCACCGGGGAGCTGTTTTTT.

This clone has a single count. The chain recombines TRBV4-3 with TRBJ1-1, with D uncertain. CDR1 and CDR2 (germline): LGHNA, YSLEER. The CDR3 extends over 15 amino acids. V gave up 0 bases and J gave up 1 base, with 9 bases separating them. CDR3 DNA sequence: TGCGCCAGCAGCCAAGAGGTGTTAGCGAACACTGAAGCTTTCTTT. This sequence encodes CASSQEVLANTEAFF.

Only one count was recorded for this clone. V gene TRBV7-6 combines with J gene TRBJ1-2; D ambiguous. The CDR3 covers 12 residues. Germline CDR1 is SGHVS and CDR2 is FNYEAQ. V dropped 3 bases and J dropped 5 bases, with 7 bases sitting between them. The CDR3 DNA follows: TGTGCCAGCAGCTTTAGTAATTATGGCTACACCTTC. Protein: CASSFSNYGYTF.

V is TRBV27 and J is TRBJ2-7, with D unresolved. V dropped 7 bases and J dropped 0 bases, with 10 bases sitting between them. CDR3 size: 13 residues. Germline CDR1 MNHEY, CDR2 SMNVEV (reference sequence). CDR3: CASTKGDSYEQYF. The CDR3 DNA follows: TGTGCCAGCACCAAAGGAGACTCCTACGAGCAGTACTTC.

This clone was counted a few times. The J gene is TRBJ1-5, the V gene TRBV19; a possible D gene is TRBD1 (5 bases). V was trimmed by 3 bases and J by 2 bases, leaving 14 bases between them. The length of the CDR3 is 16 residues. The germline V gene encodes CDR1 LNHDA and CDR2 SQIVND (reference sequence). CDR3 residues: CASSMGLALRNQPQHF. The CDR3 bases are TGTGCCAGTAGTATGGGGCTTGCTTTGCGCAATCAGCCCCAGCATTTT.

V and J are TRBV18 and TRBJ2-1; 8 bases agree with TRBD2. CDR1 is KGHSH and CDR2 is LQKENI in the germline V gene. V shed 0 bases, J shed 4 bases, and the junction held 5 bases outside the gene matches. The CDR3 is 16 amino acids. The CDR3, as DNA: TGTGCCAGCTCACCACCTGGCGGGAGGCAGTACAATGAGCAGTTCTTC. Translated: CASSPPGGRQYNEQFF.